This is a list of T cell receptor beta chains from one sample in a study of neoadjuvant anti-PD-1 for oral cavity cancer. Clones were read by immunoSEQ multiplex PCR, and TCRdb kept only the in-frame ones, dropping some. This sample has 11,000 to 15,000 clones, with 73% found just once. The material sequenced was PBMCs, taken before nivolumab (anti-PD-1) treatment. The receptors stem from a person aged 35-79 years with oral cavity squamous cell carcinoma. Both conserved end residues are part of each CDR3. D genes are given only for firm matches. For some rows the clone size is stated as once, few or many, or as a class when expanded; others skip it.

J gene: TRBJ2-7
V gene: TRBV19
D gene: TRBD1
clone size: NA
CDR3 protein: CARTGAAGEQYF
CDR3 DNA: TGTGCCAGGACAGGGGCCGCGGGGGAGCAGTACTTC

J gene: TRBJ2-1
V gene: TRBV5-6
D gene: NA
clone size: NA
CDR3 protein: CASSFGPGYNEQFF
CDR3 DNA: TGTGCCAGCAGCTTCGGCCCTGGCTACAATGAGCAGTTCTTC

J gene: TRBJ2-7
V gene: TRBV14
D gene: NA
clone size: NA
CDR3 protein: CASSQLDSGLYEQYF
CDR3 DNA: TGTGCCAGCAGCCAACTGGACAGCGGGTTGTACGAGCAGTACTTC

J gene: TRBJ1-6
V gene: TRBV5-1
D gene: NA
clone size: NA
CDR3 protein: CASSLEGSGGSPLHF
CDR3 DNA: TGCGCCAGCAGCTTGGAAGGGTCGGGGGGATCACCCCTCCACTTT

J gene: TRBJ1-4
V gene: TRBV5-1
D gene: NA
clone size: NA
CDR3 protein: CASSPQTLGNEKLFF
CDR3 DNA: TGCGCCAGCAGCCCCCAGACCCTCGGTAATGAAAAACTGTTTTTT

J gene: TRBJ1-1
V gene: TRBV11-2
D gene: NA
clone size: NA
CDR3 protein: CASSSPRSRGAFF
CDR3 DNA: TGTGCCAGCAGCTCCCCCAGGTCACGCGGAGCTTTCTTT

J gene: TRBJ2-3
V gene: TRBV30
D gene: TRBD2
clone size: NA
CDR3 protein: CACLPSGSTDTQYF
CDR3 DNA: TGTGCCTGTCTCCCTAGCGGGAGCACAGATACGCAGTATTTT

J gene: TRBJ1-2
V gene: TRBV4-2
D gene: NA
clone size: NA
CDR3 protein: CASSQGLTYYGYTF
CDR3 DNA: TGTGCCAGCAGCCAGGGACTGACTTACTATGGCTACACCTTC

J gene: TRBJ1-1
V gene: TRBV6-1
D gene: NA
clone size: NA
CDR3 protein: CASSVDGEGTEAFF
CDR3 DNA: TGTGCCAGCAGTGTTGACGGGGAGGGAACTGAAGCTTTCTTT

J gene: TRBJ2-3
V gene: TRBV5-4
D gene: NA
clone size: NA
CDR3 protein: CASSSQGADTQYF
CDR3 DNA: TGTGCCAGCAGCTCCCAGGGAGCAGATACGCAGTATTTT

J gene: TRBJ1-5
V gene: TRBV9
D gene: NA
clone size: NA
CDR3 protein: CASSVGNSAYQPQHF
CDR3 DNA: TGTGCCAGCAGCGTAGGGAACAGCGCTTATCAGCCCCAGCATTTT

J gene: TRBJ1-2
V gene: TRBV4-1
D gene: TRBD1
clone size: NA
CDR3 protein: CASSQPGTGVENYGYTF
CDR3 DNA: TGCGCCAGCAGCCAACCCGGGACAGGGGTAGAAAACTATGGCTACACCTTC

J gene: TRBJ2-5
V gene: TRBV5-4
D gene: NA
clone size: NA
CDR3 protein: CASSFSRGRETQYF
CDR3 DNA: TGTGCCAGCAGCTTTTCCCGGGGCCGGGAGACCCAGTACTTC

J gene: TRBJ2-1
V gene: TRBV7-6
D gene: NA
clone size: once
CDR3 protein: CASSPPRGPNEQFF
CDR3 DNA: TGTGCCAGCAGCCCCCCACGGGGCCCTAATGAGCAGTTCTTC

J gene: TRBJ1-5
V gene: TRBV5-8
D gene: NA
clone size: NA
CDR3 protein: CASSFGGAGFASNQPQHF
CDR3 DNA: TGTGCCAGCAGCTTCGGGGGTGCAGGGTTCGCGAGCAATCAGCCCCAGCATTTT

J gene: TRBJ2-7
V gene: TRBV27
D gene: TRBD2
clone size: NA
CDR3 protein: CASSPRTSGSYEQYF
CDR3 DNA: TGTGCCAGCAGTCCCAGGACTAGCGGGAGCTACGAGCAGTACTTC

J gene: TRBJ2-2
V gene: TRBV7-7
D gene: NA
clone size: NA
CDR3 protein: CASSLGTPYTGELFF
CDR3 DNA: TGTGCCAGCAGCTTAGGGACCCCTTACACCGGGGAGCTGTTTTTT

J gene: TRBJ1-2
V gene: TRBV29-1
D gene: NA
clone size: NA
CDR3 protein: CSAGESDYGYTF
CDR3 DNA: TGCAGCGCAGGGGAATCGGACTATGGCTACACCTTC

J gene: TRBJ1-5
V gene: TRBV10-3
D gene: TRBD1
clone size: NA
CDR3 protein: CAISQGEGNQPQHF
CDR3 DNA: TGTGCCATCTCACAGGGGGAGGGCAATCAGCCCCAGCATTTT

J gene: TRBJ2-2
V gene: TRBV2
D gene: TRBD2
clone size: NA
CDR3 protein: CAMSGENTGELFF
CDR3 DNA: TGTGCCATGAGCGGGGAAAACACCGGGGAGCTGTTTTTT

J gene: TRBJ1-5
V gene: TRBV11-2
D gene: NA
clone size: NA
CDR3 protein: CASSLGVSSRDSNQPQHF
CDR3 DNA: TGTGCCAGCAGCTTAGGTGTCAGCTCAAGGGATAGCAATCAGCCCCAGCATTTT

J gene: TRBJ1-3
V gene: TRBV30
D gene: NA
clone size: NA
CDR3 protein: CAWSGLGIGGNTIYF
CDR3 DNA: TGTGCCTGGAGTGGTTTGGGGATCGGTGGAAACACCATATATTTT

J gene: TRBJ1-4
V gene: TRBV5-1
D gene: TRBD1
clone size: NA
CDR3 protein: CASREGQINEKLFF
CDR3 DNA: TGCGCCAGCAGGGAGGGACAGATTAATGAAAAACTGTTTTTT

J gene: TRBJ2-4
V gene: TRBV28
D gene: NA
clone size: once
CDR3 protein: CASSLSGAKNIQYF
CDR3 DNA: TGTGCCAGCAGTTTATCGGGAGCCAAAAACATTCAGTACTTC

J gene: TRBJ2-1
V gene: TRBV5-1
D gene: NA
clone size: NA
CDR3 protein: CASSPPGRRNEQFF
CDR3 DNA: TGCGCCAGCAGCCCGCCGGGGCGGCGCAATGAGCAGTTCTTC

J gene: TRBJ1-6
V gene: TRBV2
D gene: NA
clone size: NA
CDR3 protein: CARQGLEVGSPLHF
CDR3 DNA: TGTGCCAGACAGGGTCTAGAGGTTGGTTCACCCCTCCACTTT

J gene: TRBJ2-7
V gene: TRBV27
D gene: TRBD2
clone size: NA
CDR3 protein: CASSFTSGRYDEQYF
CDR3 DNA: TGTGCCAGCAGTTTCACTAGCGGGAGATACGACGAGCAGTACTTC

J gene: TRBJ2-5
V gene: TRBV19
D gene: NA
clone size: NA
CDR3 protein: CASSDFYTGETQYF
CDR3 DNA: TGTGCCAGTAGTGACTTTTATACAGGGGAGACCCAGTACTTC

J gene: TRBJ2-3
V gene: TRBV4-1
D gene: NA
clone size: NA
CDR3 protein: CASSQEATRPDTQYF
CDR3 DNA: TGCGCCAGCAGCCAAGAAGCAACTAGGCCAGATACGCAGTATTTT

J gene: TRBJ1-2
V gene: TRBV7-9
D gene: TRBD1
clone size: few
CDR3 protein: CASSLPDRGSDYGYTF
CDR3 DNA: TGTGCCAGCAGCTTACCGGACAGGGGATCGGACTATGGCTACACCTTC

J gene: TRBJ1-2
V gene: TRBV30
D gene: NA
clone size: NA
CDR3 protein: CAWSISDYGYTF
CDR3 DNA: TGTGCCTGGAGTATTTCAGATTATGGCTACACCTTC

J gene: TRBJ2-1
V gene: TRBV7-6
D gene: TRBD2
clone size: NA
CDR3 protein: CASSLATSGSRNEQFF
CDR3 DNA: TGTGCCAGCAGCTTAGCGACTAGCGGGAGTAGGAATGAGCAGTTCTTC

J gene: TRBJ1-2
V gene: TRBV13
D gene: NA
clone size: NA
CDR3 protein: CASSLSEAIGYTF
CDR3 DNA: TGTGCCAGCAGCTTGAGTGAAGCCATAGGCTACACCTTC

J gene: TRBJ2-1
V gene: TRBV13
D gene: NA
clone size: NA
CDR3 protein: CASSIKSQGIYNEQFF
CDR3 DNA: TGTGCCAGCAGCATTAAGTCCCAGGGGATCTACAATGAGCAGTTCTTC

J gene: TRBJ1-5
V gene: TRBV10-3
D gene: TRBD1
clone size: NA
CDR3 protein: CAISEKIGQGNNQPQHF
CDR3 DNA: TGTGCCATCAGTGAGAAGATAGGACAGGGGAATAATCAGCCCCAGCATTTT

J gene: TRBJ2-7
V gene: TRBV6-5
D gene: TRBD1
clone size: NA
CDR3 protein: CASSWRQGASYEQYF
CDR3 DNA: TGTGCCAGCAGTTGGCGACAGGGGGCTTCCTACGAGCAGTACTTC

J gene: TRBJ2-5
V gene: TRBV5-1
D gene: TRBD1
clone size: NA
CDR3 protein: CASSLWTGSETQYF
CDR3 DNA: TGCGCCAGCAGCCTATGGACAGGCAGCGAGACCCAGTACTTC

J gene: TRBJ1-6
V gene: TRBV7-9
D gene: NA
clone size: NA
CDR3 protein: CASSSTGYNSPLHF
CDR3 DNA: TGTGCCAGCAGCTCAACCGGATATAATTCACCCCTCCACTTT

J gene: TRBJ2-1
V gene: TRBV11-2
D gene: NA
clone size: NA
CDR3 protein: CASSSDSYNEQFF
CDR3 DNA: TGTGCCAGCAGTAGCGACTCCTACAATGAGCAGTTCTTC

J gene: TRBJ1-4
V gene: TRBV5-1
D gene: NA
clone size: NA
CDR3 protein: CASSLESAEKLFF
CDR3 DNA: TGCGCCAGCAGCTTAGAATCAGCTGAAAAACTGTTTTTT

J gene: TRBJ1-2
V gene: TRBV30
D gene: NA
clone size: NA
CDR3 protein: CAWSVWSYGYTF
CDR3 DNA: TGTGCCTGGAGTGTGTGGAGCTATGGCTACACCTTC

J gene: TRBJ2-1
V gene: TRBV10-1
D gene: NA
clone size: NA
CDR3 protein: CASSPLTDYNEQFF
CDR3 DNA: TGCGCCAGCAGTCCGCTGACAGATTACAATGAGCAGTTCTTC

J gene: TRBJ1-2
V gene: TRBV25-1
D gene: NA
clone size: few
CDR3 protein: CASGRNYGYTF
CDR3 DNA: TGTGCCAGCGGCCGTAACTATGGCTACACCTTC

J gene: TRBJ2-3
V gene: TRBV9
D gene: TRBD2
clone size: once
CDR3 protein: CASSVGSRSSGSTDTQYF
CDR3 DNA: TGTGCCAGCAGCGTAGGAAGCCGGAGTAGCGGGAGTACAGATACGCAGTATTTT

J gene: TRBJ2-2
V gene: TRBV25-1
D gene: TRBD1
clone size: NA
CDR3 protein: CASSSMGQGRRNTGELFF
CDR3 DNA: TGTGCCAGCAGTTCCATGGGACAGGGAAGGAGGAACACCGGGGAGCTGTTTTTT

J gene: TRBJ2-7
V gene: TRBV5-1
D gene: NA
clone size: NA
CDR3 protein: CASSLAAGSHYEQYF
CDR3 DNA: TGCGCCAGCAGCTTGGCCGCGGGCAGCCACTACGAGCAGTACTTC

J gene: TRBJ1-5
V gene: TRBV6-5
D gene: TRBD1
clone size: NA
CDR3 protein: CASRTGEWQPQHF
CDR3 DNA: TGTGCCAGCAGGACAGGGGAGTGGCAGCCCCAGCATTTT

J gene: TRBJ2-1
V gene: TRBV29-1
D gene: NA
clone size: NA
CDR3 protein: CSVEEVGRFFSYNEQFF
CDR3 DNA: TGCAGCGTTGAAGAGGTGGGGAGGTTCTTCTCCTACAATGAGCAGTTCTTC

J gene: TRBJ1-1
V gene: TRBV7-9
D gene: NA
clone size: NA
CDR3 protein: CASSPHSVGGRRTEAFF
CDR3 DNA: TGTGCCAGCAGCCCCCACTCAGTAGGGGGGCGTCGGACTGAAGCTTTCTTT

J gene: TRBJ2-7
V gene: TRBV28
D gene: TRBD1
clone size: few
CDR3 protein: CASSLPGTALYEQYF
CDR3 DNA: TGTGCCAGCAGCCTCCCCGGGACAGCTCTTTACGAGCAGTACTTC

J gene: TRBJ1-5
V gene: TRBV28
D gene: NA
clone size: NA
CDR3 protein: CASSPYLLVIDSNQPQHF
CDR3 DNA: TGTGCCAGCAGCCCCTATCTATTAGTAATCGATAGCAATCAGCCCCAGCATTTT

J gene: TRBJ2-7
V gene: TRBV7-9
D gene: TRBD2
clone size: NA
CDR3 protein: CASSFAAGGFGGSYEQYF
CDR3 DNA: TGTGCCAGCAGCTTCGCAGCGGGAGGATTTGGGGGCTCCTACGAGCAGTACTTC

J gene: TRBJ2-7
V gene: TRBV5-1
D gene: NA
clone size: NA
CDR3 protein: CASSLGTVSYEQYF
CDR3 DNA: TGCGCCAGCAGCTTGGGGACAGTCTCCTACGAGCAGTACTTC

J gene: TRBJ2-3
V gene: TRBV19
D gene: NA
clone size: NA
CDR3 protein: CASKERWTDTQYF
CDR3 DNA: TGTGCCAGTAAAGAGCGATGGACAGATACGCAGTATTTT

J gene: TRBJ2-7
V gene: TRBV27
D gene: NA
clone size: NA
CDR3 protein: CASSFLASGNEQYF
CDR3 DNA: TGTGCCAGCAGTTTTTTAGCCTCAGGAAACGAGCAGTACTTC

J gene: TRBJ2-5
V gene: TRBV10-3
D gene: TRBD2
clone size: NA
CDR3 protein: CAISAQGPGLAGGGETQYF
CDR3 DNA: TGTGCCATCAGTGCTCAGGGGCCGGGACTAGCGGGAGGTGGAGAGACCCAGTACTTC

J gene: TRBJ1-1
V gene: TRBV2
D gene: NA
clone size: NA
CDR3 protein: CASQFWTTGTEAFF
CDR3 DNA: TGTGCCAGCCAGTTCTGGACGACTGGAACTGAAGCTTTCTTT

J gene: TRBJ2-6
V gene: TRBV7-9
D gene: NA
clone size: NA
CDR3 protein: CASSLVQGTSGANVLTF
CDR3 DNA: TGTGCCAGCAGCTTAGTACAGGGAACATCTGGGGCCAACGTCCTGACTTTC

J gene: TRBJ1-1
V gene: TRBV7-3
D gene: NA
clone size: NA
CDR3 protein: CASSLEHSNPEAFF
CDR3 DNA: TGTGCCAGCAGCTTAGAGCACAGCAACCCTGAAGCTTTCTTT

J gene: TRBJ2-7
V gene: TRBV14
D gene: NA
clone size: few
CDR3 protein: CASSPANYEQYF
CDR3 DNA: TGTGCCAGCAGCCCCGCAAATTACGAGCAGTACTTC